The 5 T cell receptor beta chains given below trace back to one sample, sequenced in a study of blood T cells in healthy people across ages. For the second PCR, which ran for roughly 7 to 11 cycles, a sample-barcoded 5' primer and a J-beta primer mix were used. TCRdb used MiXCR to reprocess the 5' RACE reads, holding one entry per CDR3 protein. The table lists fewer than 900,000 distinct CDR3 sequences, about 42% of them singletons. The sample taken for sequencing was blood. The receptors come from a woman aged 60-75 years in good health.

The rearrangement links TRBV7-8 to TRBJ1-5; no clear D. The V end lost 0 bases, the J end lost 0 bases, and 9 bases lay between the germline ends. The CDR3 loop spans 16 amino acids. Germline CDR1 SGHVS, CDR2 FQNEAQ. CDR3 coding DNA: TGTGCCAGCAGCTTAGCCCGGAGCGATAGCAATCAGCCCCAGCATTTT. It codes for CASSLARSDSNQPQHF.

The genes are TRBV14 and TRBJ2-3; D is ambiguous. The germline gives CDR1 SGHDN, CDR2 FVKESK. Trimming stripped 0 bases from V and 2 bases from J, with 12 bases between. The CDR3 is 16 amino acids. CDR3 DNA sequence: TGTGCCAGCAGCCAAGATCTGGCCGTTGACACAGATACGCAGTATTTT. Its protein is CASSQDLAVDTDTQYF.

V and J are TRBV12-3 or TRBV12-4 and TRBJ2-7, with TRBD2 identical over 8 bases. There are 16 residues in the CDR3. Trimming at V came to 0 bases and at J to 1 base, leaving 5 bases not matched to a gene. The CDR3 DNA follows: TGTGCCAGCAGTTTAGCGCGGGGGGTCGGGTCCTACGAGCAGTACTTC. Its protein product is CASSLARGVGSYEQYF.

Ten or more counts support this clonotype. V gene TRBV11-2 combines with J gene TRBJ2-3; 12 bases match TRBD2. CDR1 SGHAT and CDR2 FQNNGV come from the germline V gene. Trimming cost V 5 bases and J 14 bases; bases outside gene matches: 11. The CDR3 runs 14 residues. CDR3 bases: TGTGCCAGCAGCCTCTGGACTAGCGGGGAGATGGTGTATTTT. Amino acids: CASSLWTSGEMVYF.

This clonotype was detected a few times. The gene calls are TRBV3-1 and TRBJ2-5, with D possibly matching TRBD2 (6 bases). From germline, CDR1 is LGHDT and CDR2 YNNKEL (reference sequence). The CDR3 has 15 residues. Trimming pared 1 base from V and 11 bases from J, leaving 20 bases between. CDR3 bases: TGTGCCAGCAGCCAAGTCCCCCTCGGAACGGGGGAGCAGTACTTC. This gives the protein CASSQVPLGTGEQYF.